Listed below are T cell receptor beta chains from one sample, sequenced in a study of T cell responses to AZD1222 COVID-19 vaccine. Sequencing was performed with immunoSEQ multiplex PCR; in TCRdb, only in-frame clones are kept and a portion is missing. The repertoire holds roughly 130,000 clones, with 80% to 90% as singletons. This specimen consisted of peripheral blood, obtained on day 0 of AZD1222 vaccination. These receptors all come from an adult in good health. Each CDR3 is given with its conserved first and last residue. The order of the fields is J gene, clone size, V gene, D gene, CDR3 DNA, CDR3 protein. The D gene is left open where the match is weak. Expanded clones get a size class; other rows say once, few or many, or leave the size out.

J gene: TRBJ2-1; clone size: .; V gene: TRBV19; D gene: .; CDR3 DNA: TGTGCCAGTAGTATTGGACCCACACAGTTCTTC; CDR3 protein: CASSIGPTQFF
J gene: TRBJ2-7; clone size: .; V gene: TRBV28; D gene: TRBD1; CDR3 DNA: TGTGCCAGCCGAGGGACAGGGATCTACGAGCAGTACTTC; CDR3 protein: CASRGTGIYEQYF
J gene: TRBJ1-2; clone size: .; V gene: TRBV28; D gene: TRBD1; CDR3 DNA: TGTGCCAGCAGCCATATACAGGGGGCAGTCTATGGCTACACCTTC; CDR3 protein: CASSHIQGAVYGYTF
J gene: TRBJ2-3; clone size: .; V gene: TRBV6-5; D gene: TRBD2; CDR3 DNA: TGTGCCAGCAGCCCACTAGCGGCCACAGATACGCAGTATTTT; CDR3 protein: CASSPLAATDTQYF
J gene: TRBJ2-1; clone size: .; V gene: TRBV9; D gene: TRBD1; CDR3 DNA: TGTGCCAGCAGCGTTGGAGACAGGGTCGGTGAGCAGTTCTTC; CDR3 protein: CASSVGDRVGEQFF
J gene: TRBJ2-1; clone size: .; V gene: TRBV7-9; D gene: TRBD1; CDR3 DNA: TGTGCCAGCAGCGGTCCGACAGGGGCCTCCTACAATGAGCAGTTCTTC; CDR3 protein: CASSGPTGASYNEQFF
J gene: TRBJ2-2; clone size: .; V gene: TRBV29-1; D gene: .; CDR3 DNA: TGCAGCGTTGCGCGAGATCACGGGGAGCTGTTTTTT; CDR3 protein: CSVARDHGELFF
J gene: TRBJ2-3; clone size: .; V gene: TRBV7-8; D gene: .; CDR3 DNA: TGTGCCAGCAGCCAAGGGGGAAGGATGGCAGATACGCAGTATTTT; CDR3 protein: CASSQGGRMADTQYF
J gene: TRBJ2-7; clone size: .; V gene: TRBV5-8; D gene: .; CDR3 DNA: TGTGCCAGCAGCTTGGGGGGACGGTCCTACGAGCAGTACTTC; CDR3 protein: CASSLGGRSYEQYF
J gene: TRBJ1-3; clone size: .; V gene: TRBV15; D gene: .; CDR3 DNA: TGTGCCACCAGCAGAGGACAGGCAGTCTCTGGAAACACCATATATTTT; CDR3 protein: CATSRGQAVSGNTIYF
J gene: TRBJ2-7; clone size: .; V gene: TRBV6-2/TRBV6-3; D gene: .; CDR3 DNA: TGTGCCAGCAGCCAAGGATCCTACGAGCAGTACTTC; CDR3 protein: CASSQGSYEQYF
J gene: TRBJ2-1; clone size: .; V gene: TRBV27; D gene: TRBD2; CDR3 DNA: TGTGCCAGCAGTCCCCCCTTTGGGGAGGGCGGTAATGAGCAGTTCTTC; CDR3 protein: CASSPPFGEGGNEQFF
J gene: TRBJ2-1; clone size: .; V gene: TRBV10-1; D gene: .; CDR3 DNA: TGCGCCAGCGGACCGACAGGGACTTACTACAATGAGCAGTTCTTC; CDR3 protein: CASGPTGTYYNEQFF
J gene: TRBJ2-1; clone size: .; V gene: TRBV13; D gene: .; CDR3 DNA: TGTGCCAGCAGCCACAATCGGGGCAATGAGCAGTTCTTC; CDR3 protein: CASSHNRGNEQFF
J gene: TRBJ1-6; clone size: .; V gene: TRBV28; D gene: .; CDR3 DNA: TGTGCCAGCAGCCCCCGGAGGGAGCATTCACCCCTCCACTTT; CDR3 protein: CASSPRREHSPLHF
J gene: TRBJ2-2; clone size: few; V gene: TRBV5-4; D gene: .; CDR3 DNA: TGTGCCAGCAGCTTATCGACTAGTCTCGGGGAGCTGTTTTTT; CDR3 protein: CASSLSTSLGELFF
J gene: TRBJ2-1; clone size: .; V gene: TRBV11-3; D gene: .; CDR3 DNA: TGTGCCAGCAGCCAAGACGGGACTTATCCCTACAATGAGCAGTTCTTC; CDR3 protein: CASSQDGTYPYNEQFF
J gene: TRBJ2-3; clone size: .; V gene: TRBV5-6; D gene: .; CDR3 DNA: TGTGCCAGCAGCTTGATCGACGATACGCAGTATTTT; CDR3 protein: CASSLIDDTQYF
J gene: TRBJ1-2; clone size: .; V gene: TRBV7-8; D gene: TRBD1; CDR3 DNA: TGTGCCAGCAGCCAACCGGGACAGAAGAACTATGGCTACACCTTC; CDR3 protein: CASSQPGQKNYGYTF
J gene: TRBJ1-4; clone size: .; V gene: TRBV7-8; D gene: .; CDR3 DNA: TGTGCCAGCAGCCCTGGGCAACGGGGTGAAAAACTGTTTTTT; CDR3 protein: CASSPGQRGEKLFF
J gene: TRBJ1-4; clone size: .; V gene: TRBV11-2; D gene: .; CDR3 DNA: TGTGCCAGCAGCCCCGATAATGAAAAACTGTTTTTT; CDR3 protein: CASSPDNEKLFF
J gene: TRBJ2-1; clone size: .; V gene: TRBV27; D gene: TRBD1; CDR3 DNA: TGTGCCAGCAGTCCAAAATACAGGGGGCGAGGGAATGAGCAGTTCTTC; CDR3 protein: CASSPKYRGRGNEQFF
J gene: TRBJ1-5; clone size: .; V gene: TRBV7-2; D gene: .; CDR3 DNA: TGTGCCAGCAGCTTAGGGACGGACCTGCCCCAGCATTTT; CDR3 protein: CASSLGTDLPQHF
J gene: TRBJ2-7; clone size: once; V gene: TRBV30; D gene: TRBD1; CDR3 DNA: TGTGCCTGGACAGGGGGCTTGTACGAGCAGTACTTC; CDR3 protein: CAWTGGLYEQYF
J gene: TRBJ1-2; clone size: .; V gene: TRBV4-3; D gene: TRBD1; CDR3 DNA: TGCGCCAGCAAACCGGGACAGGGGAGCTATGGCTACACCTTC; CDR3 protein: CASKPGQGSYGYTF
J gene: TRBJ2-3; clone size: .; V gene: TRBV18; D gene: TRBD2; CDR3 DNA: TGTGCCAGCTCACCACCGAGCGGGGGGGCCCAGATCACAGATACGCAGTATTTT; CDR3 protein: CASSPPSGGAQITDTQYF
J gene: TRBJ2-5; clone size: .; V gene: TRBV21-1; D gene: .; CDR3 DNA: TGTGCCAGCAGCAAAGTTGGCGCGTCGACCAAGTTTGAGACCCAGTACTTC; CDR3 protein: CASSKVGASTKFETQYF
J gene: TRBJ2-7; clone size: .; V gene: TRBV3-1/TRBV3-2; D gene: .; CDR3 DNA: TGTGCCAGCAGCGACTACCACGAGCAGTACTTC; CDR3 protein: CASSDYHEQYF
J gene: TRBJ2-7; clone size: .; V gene: TRBV6-2/TRBV6-3; D gene: TRBD1; CDR3 DNA: TGTGCCAGCAGTTACTCGTTAATCCCGGGACAGGGGCTTCCAGGCTACGAGCAGTACTTC; CDR3 protein: CASSYSLIPGQGLPGYEQYF
J gene: TRBJ1-5; clone size: .; V gene: TRBV7-8; D gene: .; CDR3 DNA: TGTGCCAGCAGCTTAGCCGGGTCTACTTACAATCAGCCCCAGCATTTT; CDR3 protein: CASSLAGSTYNQPQHF
J gene: TRBJ2-7; clone size: .; V gene: TRBV11-1; D gene: .; CDR3 DNA: TGTGCCAGCAGCTCTTGGGGCGATACAGCCTACGAGCAGTACTTC; CDR3 protein: CASSSWGDTAYEQYF
J gene: TRBJ2-7; clone size: .; V gene: TRBV7-8; D gene: TRBD2; CDR3 DNA: TGTGCCAGCAGCTTAGGGCCGGGACTAGGGATCGGGTACGAGCAGTACTTC; CDR3 protein: CASSLGPGLGIGYEQYF
J gene: TRBJ2-2; clone size: .; V gene: TRBV3-1/TRBV3-2; D gene: .; CDR3 DNA: TGTGCCAGCAGTAAATCTATGGGGAACACCGGGGAGCTGTTTTTT; CDR3 protein: CASSKSMGNTGELFF
J gene: TRBJ2-7; clone size: .; V gene: TRBV3-1/TRBV3-2; D gene: TRBD2; CDR3 DNA: TGTGCCAGCAGCCAAGATGGTGGGTGGGGAGGGCCTATCAACGAGCAGTACTTC; CDR3 protein: CASSQDGGWGGPINEQYF
J gene: TRBJ2-7; clone size: once; V gene: TRBV13; D gene: TRBD1; CDR3 DNA: TGTGCCAGCAGCCACGGGACAGGGAAGTTGTACGAGCAGTACTTC; CDR3 protein: CASSHGTGKLYEQYF
J gene: TRBJ1-2; clone size: .; V gene: TRBV10-3; D gene: .; CDR3 DNA: TGTGCCATCAGGGACGAGGCTGGTCCGTTTGGCTACACCTTC; CDR3 protein: CAIRDEAGPFGYTF
J gene: TRBJ2-1; clone size: .; V gene: TRBV11-2; D gene: .; CDR3 DNA: TGTGCCAGCAGCTCCGTCCCCCTCGGTGAGCAGTTCTTC; CDR3 protein: CASSSVPLGEQFF
J gene: TRBJ2-7; clone size: .; V gene: TRBV7-9; D gene: .; CDR3 DNA: TGTGCCAGCAGCGCGACTTCCCGAGAGCAGTACTTC; CDR3 protein: CASSATSREQYF
J gene: TRBJ2-7; clone size: .; V gene: TRBV19; D gene: .; CDR3 DNA: TGTGCCAGTAGTCTTAGCGGAAGCTCCTACGAGCAGTACTTC; CDR3 protein: CASSLSGSSYEQYF
J gene: TRBJ2-7; clone size: few; V gene: TRBV4-1; D gene: TRBD2; CDR3 DNA: TGCGCCAGCAGCCTATTAGCGGCGGGAGAGGGCTACGAGCAGTACTTC; CDR3 protein: CASSLLAAGEGYEQYF
J gene: TRBJ2-3; clone size: .; V gene: TRBV5-4; D gene: TRBD2; CDR3 DNA: TGTGCCAGCAGCTTTGGATCTTCGGGACTAAGCACAGATACGCAGTATTTT; CDR3 protein: CASSFGSSGLSTDTQYF
J gene: TRBJ1-1; clone size: .; V gene: TRBV19; D gene: TRBD1; CDR3 DNA: TGTGCCAGTAGTCCCGGGACAGCTCCAATGAACACTGAAGCTTTCTTT; CDR3 protein: CASSPGTAPMNTEAFF
J gene: TRBJ2-7; clone size: .; V gene: TRBV11-2; D gene: TRBD1; CDR3 DNA: TGTGCCAGCAGCTTAGGGGACAGTTCCTACGAGCAGTACTTC; CDR3 protein: CASSLGDSSYEQYF
J gene: TRBJ1-1; clone size: .; V gene: TRBV6-2/TRBV6-3; D gene: .; CDR3 DNA: TGTGCCAGCAGTTACTCGACAGGACTGCTCTCATCTGAAGCTTTCTTT; CDR3 protein: CASSYSTGLLSSEAFF
J gene: TRBJ2-1; clone size: .; V gene: TRBV4-3; D gene: .; CDR3 DNA: TGCGCCAGCAGCCGGGCCGCCGCCGGGCTTTACAATGAGCAGTTCTTC; CDR3 protein: CASSRAAAGLYNEQFF
J gene: TRBJ2-2; clone size: once; V gene: TRBV29-1; D gene: TRBD1; CDR3 DNA: TGCAGCGTTGACCTCCAGGGGGACACCGGGGAGCTGTTTTTT; CDR3 protein: CSVDLQGDTGELFF
J gene: TRBJ2-1; clone size: .; V gene: TRBV29-1; D gene: TRBD1; CDR3 DNA: TGCAGCGTTCCGGACAGGGGCGATGAGCAGTTCTTC; CDR3 protein: CSVPDRGDEQFF
J gene: TRBJ1-5; clone size: .; V gene: TRBV12-1; D gene: .; CDR3 DNA: TGTGCCAGCAGCCCCATAGGGACAGAGAATCAGCCCCAGCATTTT; CDR3 protein: CASSPIGTENQPQHF
J gene: TRBJ2-2; clone size: once; V gene: TRBV12-3/TRBV12-4; D gene: .; CDR3 DNA: TGTGCCAGCAGTCAGAACGGGATCGCGGAGCTGTTTTTT; CDR3 protein: CASSQNGIAELFF
J gene: TRBJ2-3; clone size: .; V gene: TRBV24-1; D gene: .; CDR3 DNA: TGTGCCACCAGTGATCCACGCGGGACTTATACAGATACGCAGTATTTT; CDR3 protein: CATSDPRGTYTDTQYF
J gene: TRBJ1-2; clone size: .; V gene: TRBV5-4; D gene: TRBD1; CDR3 DNA: TGTGCCAGCAGCGCATACCGGGACAGTCAAGGCTACACCTTC; CDR3 protein: CASSAYRDSQGYTF
J gene: TRBJ2-2; clone size: .; V gene: TRBV19; D gene: TRBD1; CDR3 DNA: TGTGCCACGACGAGACAGGGAGTGGGCGGGGAGCTGTTTTTT; CDR3 protein: CATTRQGVGGELFF
J gene: TRBJ2-7; clone size: .; V gene: TRBV20-1; D gene: .; CDR3 DNA: TGCAGTGCTAGTGTAGCAGGGCCATCCTACGAGCAGTACTTC; CDR3 protein: CSASVAGPSYEQYF
J gene: TRBJ1-1; clone size: .; V gene: TRBV28; D gene: TRBD1; CDR3 DNA: TGTGCCAGCAGTCGCTCAACAGGGGGCACTGAAGCTTTCTTT; CDR3 protein: CASSRSTGGTEAFF
J gene: TRBJ2-1; clone size: .; V gene: TRBV7-9; D gene: TRBD2; CDR3 DNA: TGTGCCAGCAGCCCGTCTACTAGCGGGAGAGTTAAGCGGGAGCAGTTCTTC; CDR3 protein: CASSPSTSGRVKREQFF
J gene: TRBJ1-1; clone size: .; V gene: TRBV14; D gene: .; CDR3 DNA: TGTGCCAGCAGCAAACAGGGAGGAGACACTGAAGCTTTCTTT; CDR3 protein: CASSKQGGDTEAFF